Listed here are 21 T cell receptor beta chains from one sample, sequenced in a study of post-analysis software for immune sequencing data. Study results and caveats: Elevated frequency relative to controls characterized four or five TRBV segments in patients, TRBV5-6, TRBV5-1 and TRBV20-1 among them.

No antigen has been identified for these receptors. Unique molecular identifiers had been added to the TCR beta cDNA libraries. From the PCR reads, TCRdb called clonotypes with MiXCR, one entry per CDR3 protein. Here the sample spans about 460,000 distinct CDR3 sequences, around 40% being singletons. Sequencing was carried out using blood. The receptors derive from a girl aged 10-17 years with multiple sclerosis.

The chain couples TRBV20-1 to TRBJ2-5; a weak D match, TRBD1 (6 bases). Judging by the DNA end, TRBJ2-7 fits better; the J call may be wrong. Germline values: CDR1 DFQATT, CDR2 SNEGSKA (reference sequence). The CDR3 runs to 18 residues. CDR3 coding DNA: TGCAGTGCTAGAGGTGCAGGGGACGGAAGAACAATCTCCTACGAGCAGTACTTC. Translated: CSARGAGDGRTISYEQYF.

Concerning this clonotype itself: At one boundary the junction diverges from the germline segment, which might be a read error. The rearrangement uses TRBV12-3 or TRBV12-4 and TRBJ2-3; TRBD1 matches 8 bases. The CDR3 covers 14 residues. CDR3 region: CASNDRGRADTEYF. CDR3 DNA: TGTGCCAGCAACGACAGGGGTAGGGCAGATACGGAGTATTTT.

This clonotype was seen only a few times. The CDR3 loop is CSAASIRTSGREGSSYNEQFF. The CDR3 DNA follows: TGCAGTGCCGCCTCAATCCGGACTAGCGGGAGGGAAGGTTCGTCCTACAATGAGCAGTTCTTC. The V gene is TRBV20-1, the J gene TRBJ2-1; 15 bases are a match to TRBD2. The germline gives CDR1 DFQATT, CDR2 SNEGSKA (reference sequence). Unmatched junction bases numbered 19, after V lost 6 bases and J lost 1 base. The CDR3 sequence is 21 residues long.

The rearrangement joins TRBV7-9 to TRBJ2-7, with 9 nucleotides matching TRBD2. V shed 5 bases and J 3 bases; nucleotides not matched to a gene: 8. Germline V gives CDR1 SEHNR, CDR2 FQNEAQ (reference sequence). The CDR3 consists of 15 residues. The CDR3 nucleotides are TGTGCCAGCAGCCCACAGGATAGCGGGAGCTACGAGCAGTACTTC. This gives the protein CASSPQDSGSYEQYF.

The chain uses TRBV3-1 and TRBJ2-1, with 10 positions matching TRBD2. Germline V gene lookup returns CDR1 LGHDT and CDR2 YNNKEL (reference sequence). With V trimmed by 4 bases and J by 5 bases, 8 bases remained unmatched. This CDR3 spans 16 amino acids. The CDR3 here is CASSRHTSGVNNEQFF. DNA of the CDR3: TGTGCCAGCAGCCGACATACTAGCGGGGTAAACAATGAGCAGTTCTTC.

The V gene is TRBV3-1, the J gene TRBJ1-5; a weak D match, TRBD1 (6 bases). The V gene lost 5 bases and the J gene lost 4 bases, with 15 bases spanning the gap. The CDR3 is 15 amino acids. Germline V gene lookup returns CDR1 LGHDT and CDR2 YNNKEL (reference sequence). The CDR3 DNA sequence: TGTGCCAGCAGCAATCAGAGGGGGATTAATCAGCCCCAGCATTTT. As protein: CASSNQRGINQPQHF.

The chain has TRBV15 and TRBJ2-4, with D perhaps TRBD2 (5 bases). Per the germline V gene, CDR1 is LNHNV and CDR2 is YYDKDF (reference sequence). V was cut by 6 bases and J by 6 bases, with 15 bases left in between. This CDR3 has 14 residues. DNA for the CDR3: TGTGCCACCAGGGTCGCAACAGCGGCAAACATTCAGTACTTC. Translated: CATRVATAANIQYF.

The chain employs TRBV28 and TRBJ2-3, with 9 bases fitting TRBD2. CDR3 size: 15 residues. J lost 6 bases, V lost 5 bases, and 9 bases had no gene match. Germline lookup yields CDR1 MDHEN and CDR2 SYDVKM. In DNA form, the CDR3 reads TGTGCCAGCAGTCCACTAGCGGGCCAGCGGGATACGCAGTATTTT. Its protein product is CASSPLAGQRDTQYF.

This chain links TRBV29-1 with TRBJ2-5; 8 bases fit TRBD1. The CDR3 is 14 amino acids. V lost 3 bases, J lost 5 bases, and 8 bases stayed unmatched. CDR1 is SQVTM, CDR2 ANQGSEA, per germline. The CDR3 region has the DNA TGCAGCGTTGACGAGCCAGGGGGCGACGAGACCCAGTACTTC. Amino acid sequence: CSVDEPGGDETQYF.

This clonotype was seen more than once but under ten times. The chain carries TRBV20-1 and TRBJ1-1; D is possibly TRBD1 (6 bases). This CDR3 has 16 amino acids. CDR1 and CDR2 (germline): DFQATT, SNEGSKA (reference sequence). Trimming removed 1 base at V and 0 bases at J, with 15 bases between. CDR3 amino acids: CSARVPEGGMNTEAFF. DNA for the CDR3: TGCAGTGCTAGAGTTCCCGAAGGGGGAATGAACACTGAAGCTTTCTTT.

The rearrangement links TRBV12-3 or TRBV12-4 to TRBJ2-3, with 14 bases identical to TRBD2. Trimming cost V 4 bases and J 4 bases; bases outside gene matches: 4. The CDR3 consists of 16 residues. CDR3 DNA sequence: TGTGCCAGCAGTTCAGGGACTAGCGGGAGATCAGATACGCAGTATTTT. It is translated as CASSSGTSGRSDTQYF.

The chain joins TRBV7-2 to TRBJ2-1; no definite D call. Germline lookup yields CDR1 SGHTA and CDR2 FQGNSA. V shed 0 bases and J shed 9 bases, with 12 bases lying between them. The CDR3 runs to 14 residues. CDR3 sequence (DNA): TGTGCCAGCAGCTTAGCGCGTCACTCTGGTGAGCAGTTCTTC. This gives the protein CASSLARHSGEQFF.

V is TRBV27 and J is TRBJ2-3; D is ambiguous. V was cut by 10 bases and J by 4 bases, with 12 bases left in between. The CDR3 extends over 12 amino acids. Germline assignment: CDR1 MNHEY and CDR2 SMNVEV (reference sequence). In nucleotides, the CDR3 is TGTGCCACCAGACCTAGGCCAGATACGCAGTATTTT. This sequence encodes CATRPRPDTQYF.

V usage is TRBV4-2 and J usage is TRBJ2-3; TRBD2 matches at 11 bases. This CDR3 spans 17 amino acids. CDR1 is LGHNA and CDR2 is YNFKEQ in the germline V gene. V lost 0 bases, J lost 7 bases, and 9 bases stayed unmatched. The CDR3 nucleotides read TGTGCCAGCAGCCAAGAGTCTCCCGGGACTAGCGGCCATACGCAGTATTTT. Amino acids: CASSQESPGTSGHTQYF.

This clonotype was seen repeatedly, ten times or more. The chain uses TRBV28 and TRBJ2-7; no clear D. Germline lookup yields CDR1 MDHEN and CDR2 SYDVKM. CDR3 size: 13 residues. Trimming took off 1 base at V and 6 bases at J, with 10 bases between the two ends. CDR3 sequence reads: CASSLSPFSEQYF. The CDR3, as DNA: TGTGCCAGCAGTTTATCCCCTTTCTCCGAGCAGTACTTC.

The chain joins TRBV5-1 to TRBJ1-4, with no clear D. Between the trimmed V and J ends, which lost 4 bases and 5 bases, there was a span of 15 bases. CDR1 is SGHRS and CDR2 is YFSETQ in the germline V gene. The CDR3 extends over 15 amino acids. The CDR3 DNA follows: TGCGCCAGCAGCCCGGACGCGGAGTTAAATGAAAAACTGTTTTTT. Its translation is CASSPDAELNEKLFF. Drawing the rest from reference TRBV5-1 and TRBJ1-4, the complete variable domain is KAGVTQTPRYLIKTRGQQVTLSCSPISGHRSVSWYQQTPGQGLQFLFEYFSETQRNKGNFPGRFSGRQFSNSRSEMNVSTLELGDSALYLCASSPDAELNEKLFFGSGTQLSVL.

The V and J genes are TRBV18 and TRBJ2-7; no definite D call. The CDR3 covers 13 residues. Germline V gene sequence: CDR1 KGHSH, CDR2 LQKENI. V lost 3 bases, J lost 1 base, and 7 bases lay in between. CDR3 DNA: TGTGCCAGCTCACCCGACGAGTCCTACGAGCAGTACTTC. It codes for CASSPDESYEQYF.

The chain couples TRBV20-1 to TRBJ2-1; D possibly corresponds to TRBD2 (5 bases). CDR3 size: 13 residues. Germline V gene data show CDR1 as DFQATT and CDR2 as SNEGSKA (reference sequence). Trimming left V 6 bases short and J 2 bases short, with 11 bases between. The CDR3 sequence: CSARRPTYNEQFF. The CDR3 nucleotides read TGCAGTGCCAGGAGGCCCACCTACAATGAGCAGTTCTTC.

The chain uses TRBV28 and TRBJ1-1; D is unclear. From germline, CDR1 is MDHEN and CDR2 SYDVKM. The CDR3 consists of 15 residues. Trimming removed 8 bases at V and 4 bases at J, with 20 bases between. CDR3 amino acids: CASQTPTGWSTEAFF. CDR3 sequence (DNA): TGTGCCAGCCAAACCCCCACTGGATGGTCCACTGAAGCTTTCTTT.

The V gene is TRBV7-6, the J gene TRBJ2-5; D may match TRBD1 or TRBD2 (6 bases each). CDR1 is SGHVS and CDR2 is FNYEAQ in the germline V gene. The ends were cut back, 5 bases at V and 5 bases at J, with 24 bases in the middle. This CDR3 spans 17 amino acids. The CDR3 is CASSPLGGSRVVETQYF. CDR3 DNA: TGTGCCAGCAGCCCCTTAGGGGGGAGTAGAGTGGTGGAGACCCAGTACTTC. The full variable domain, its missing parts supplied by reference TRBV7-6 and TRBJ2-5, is GAGVSQSPRYKVTKRGQDVALRCDPISGHVSLYWYRQALGQGPEFLTYFNYEAQQDKSGLPNDRFSAERPEGSISTLTIQRTEQRDSAMYRCASSPLGGSRVVETQYFGPGTRLLVL.

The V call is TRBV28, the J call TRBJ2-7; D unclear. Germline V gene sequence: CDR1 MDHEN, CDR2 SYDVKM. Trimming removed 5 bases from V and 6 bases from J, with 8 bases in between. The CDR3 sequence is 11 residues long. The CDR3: CASSRRLEQYF. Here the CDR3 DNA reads TGTGCCAGCAGTAGGAGACTCGAGCAGTACTTC.